The next 11 T cell receptor beta chains were all read from a single sample in a study of Ad26.COV2.S vaccination and SARS-CoV-2 variants. Noted treatment: some 20 received Ad26.COV2.S at low or high dose, single or two shots; a few received placebo; per-sample allocation not given. Sampling was performed 63 days after the first vaccine or placebo injection. Sequencing was performed with immunoSEQ multiplex PCR; in TCRdb, only in-frame clones are kept and a portion is missing. There are around 380,000 clones in the sample; roughly nine tenths occur only once, and under 3.5% lies in the top ten. The material sequenced was peripheral blood, taken in a trial of Ad26.COV2.S vaccine versus placebo. Receptor source: a person between 18 and 65 years old who received the Ad26.COV2.S COVID-19 vaccine or a placebo.

V is TRBV6-5 and J is TRBJ2-1; TRBD2 matches at 11 bases. J lost 6 bases, V lost 4 bases, and 5 bases had no gene match. This CDR3 has 15 amino acids. CDR1 MNHEY and CDR2 SVGAGI come from the germline V gene. In DNA, the CDR3 is TGTGCCAGCAGTTTAGCGGGGGGGCAGGGCAATGAGCAGTTCTTC. It codes for CASSLAGGQGNEQFF.

This clone was detected only once. The chain combines TRBV5-1 with TRBJ2-3; 10 bases match TRBD1. The CDR3 extends over 17 amino acids. Germline assignment: CDR1 SGHRS and CDR2 YFSETQ. Trimming removed 4 bases from V and 4 bases from J; junction bases left unmatched: 12. The CDR3 bases are TGCGCCAGCAGCAGAATATCCGGGACAGGGGAGCCAGATACGCAGTATTTT. As protein: CASSRISGTGEPDTQYF.

The chain combines TRBV6-2 or TRBV6-3 with TRBJ1-4; unclear D gene. CDR3 length: 12 residues. The germline CDR1 and CDR2 sequences are MNHEY and SVGEGT. V gave up 1 base and J gave up 12 bases, with 9 bases separating them. CDR3 protein: CASSYFGEELFF. DNA for the CDR3: TGTGCCAGCAGTTACTTCGGGGAGGAACTGTTTTTT.

The chain has TRBV6-5 and TRBJ1-6; 7 bases align to TRBD1. Looked up from germline, CDR1 is MNHEY and CDR2 is SVGAGI. J gave up 6 bases and V 2 bases, and 4 bases lay outside the gene matches. The CDR3 spans 15 residues. The CDR3 DNA follows: TGTGCCAGCAGTTACCGGGGACAGTCTAATTCACCCCTCCACTTT. Protein product: CASSYRGQSNSPLHF.

The J gene is TRBJ2-5, the V gene TRBV25-1; TRBD1 or TRBD2 may be the D gene (5 bases each). Trimming removed 6 bases from V and 5 bases from J, with 22 bases in between. This CDR3 has 16 amino acids. Per germline, CDR1 MGHDK and CDR2 SYGVNS. The CDR3 DNA reads as TGTGCCAGCAGCCCTCCGGGACGGGACGTTATCGAGACCCAGTACTTC. It is translated as CASSPPGRDVIETQYF.

The rearrangement links TRBV5-1 to TRBJ1-2; 9 bases map to TRBD1. CDR1 and CDR2 (germline): SGHRS, YFSETQ. J lost 1 base, V lost 5 bases, and 12 bases had no gene match. CDR3 length equals 17 residues. The chain's CDR3 is CASRPNRDRAGNYGYTF. DNA of the CDR3: TGCGCCAGCAGACCAAACCGGGACAGGGCGGGTAACTATGGCTACACCTTC. Full variable domain (remainder filled in from reference TRBV5-1 and TRBJ1-2): KAGVTQTPRYLIKTRGQQVTLSCSPISGHRSVSWYQQTPGQGLQFLFEYFSETQRNKGNFPGRFSGRQFSNSRSEMNVSTLELGDSALYLCASRPNRDRAGNYGYTFGSGTRLTVV.

The chain uses TRBV29-1 and TRBJ1-1, with unresolved D. Trimming pared 2 bases from V and 0 bases from J, leaving 4 bases between. Germline-derived CDR1 and CDR2 are SQVTM and ANQGSEA. The CDR3 loop spans 12 amino acids. As DNA, the CDR3 is TGCAGCGTTGAACGGCTGAACACTGAAGCTTTCTTT. Its protein product is CSVERLNTEAFF. The entire variable domain, with the rest obtained from reference TRBV29-1 and TRBJ1-1, is as follows: SAVISQKPSRDICQRGTSLTIQCQVDSQVTMMFWYRQQPGQSLTLIATANQGSEATYESGFVIDKFPISRPNLTFSTLTVSNMSPEDSSIYLCSVERLNTEAFFGQGTRLTVV.

Of note for this clone: The junction does not match germline at one end; this may be a read error. This chain's CDR3 is CASSLGGDDGETQYF. For the CDR3, the DNA is TGTGCCAGCAGTTTAGGGGGAGATGATGGAGAGACCCAGTACTTC. The chain carries TRBV11-3 and TRBJ2-5; D possibly corresponds to TRBD1 (6 bases). Germline-derived CDR1 and CDR2 are SGHNT and YENEEA. The CDR3 is 15 residues long.

The V call is TRBV19, the J call TRBJ1-1; D is ambiguous. The length of the CDR3 is 14 residues. Germline V gene lookup returns CDR1 LNHDA and CDR2 SQIVND (reference sequence). Trimming stripped 5 bases from V and 0 bases from J, with 10 bases between. The CDR3 nucleotides read TGTGCCAGTAGTGTCGATAGGGTGAACACTGAAGCTTTCTTT. This encodes CASSVDRVNTEAFF.

This clone was picked up a small number of times. The V gene is TRBV5-4, the J gene TRBJ1-2; TRBD1 matches 7 bases. The germline CDR1 and CDR2 sequences are SGHNT and YYREEE (reference sequence). V shed 5 bases, J shed 4 bases, and the junction held 8 bases outside the gene matches. The CDR3 extends over 14 amino acids. CDR3 DNA: TGTGCCAGCAGTTCCGACAGGGCCTTCTATGGCTACACCTTC. This codes for CASSSDRAFYGYTF.

This rearrangement joins TRBV7-2 to TRBJ2-1; either TRBD1 or TRBD2 may fit D (6 bases each). Germline CDR1 is SGHTA and CDR2 is FQGNSA. The CDR3 spans 13 residues. V shed 9 bases and J shed 5 bases, with 14 bases lying between them. The CDR3 protein is CASGGGPNNEQFF. The CDR3 nucleotides read TGTGCCAGTGGAGGGGGGCCTAACAATGAGCAGTTCTTC.